The rows below give T cell receptor beta chains drawn from one sample of a study of shared T cell receptors in the human thymus. The table came from immunoSEQ multiplex PCR; TCRdb's copy has only in-frame clones and leaves some out. Seen here are 550,000 to 800,000 clones, 70% to 90% observed once, and the top ten hold approximately 0.01%. The sample was also linked to a second study, of human thymus T cells.

Sequencing input: thymocytes. The receptors originated from a girl under two years old with a congenital heart defect. The CDR3 runs from the conserved cysteine through the conserved F or W. A D gene is named only where the DNA matches it firmly. Size values are once, few and many counts, or a class for expanded clones, and some rows have none.

D gene: -
clone size: few
J gene: TRBJ2-7
V gene: TRBV2
CDR3 DNA: TGTGCCAGCAGTGAGGCAGGTGAACTTATACCCTACGAGCAGTACTTC
CDR3 protein: CASSEAGELIPYEQYF

D gene: TRBD1
clone size: -
J gene: TRBJ2-5
V gene: TRBV11-2
CDR3 DNA: TGTGCCAGCAGCTTATCCCCCCCGACAGGGAGCCAAGAGACCCAGTACTTC
CDR3 protein: CASSLSPPTGSQETQYF

D gene: -
clone size: few
J gene: TRBJ2-1
V gene: TRBV5-1
CDR3 DNA: TGCGCCAGCAGCTTGTTGTTCCTGGGGGGGGGCCTAGGAAATGAGCAGTTCTTC
CDR3 protein: CASSLLFLGGGLGNEQFF

D gene: TRBD2
clone size: -
J gene: TRBJ2-7
V gene: TRBV7-9
CDR3 DNA: TGTGCCAGCGTGGGGAGGGCCGAGCAGTACTTC
CDR3 protein: CASVGRAEQYF

D gene: TRBD1
clone size: -
J gene: TRBJ2-5
V gene: TRBV6-5
CDR3 DNA: TGTGCCAGCAGTTCACAACCTCCGGACAGGGATGAGACCCAGTACTTC
CDR3 protein: CASSSQPPDRDETQYF

D gene: -
clone size: -
J gene: TRBJ2-7
V gene: TRBV15
CDR3 DNA: TGTGCCACCAGGAGCAGGGGATACGAGCAGTACTTC
CDR3 protein: CATRSRGYEQYF

D gene: TRBD1
clone size: -
J gene: TRBJ1-4
V gene: TRBV12-5
CDR3 DNA: TGTGCTAGTGGTTTGGTATCGCGGACAGGGGCGTTTTCAACTAATGAAAAACTGTTTTTT
CDR3 protein: CASGLVSRTGAFSTNEKLFF

D gene: -
clone size: -
J gene: TRBJ2-2
V gene: TRBV4-3
CDR3 DNA: TGCGCCAGCAGCCAAGATAGGAGGGGCAAATTCACCGGGGAGCTGTTTTTT
CDR3 protein: CASSQDRRGKFTGELFF

D gene: TRBD1
clone size: -
J gene: TRBJ1-2
V gene: TRBV28
CDR3 DNA: TGTGCCAGCAGGAACCACAGGGGCGGCGGCTACACCTTC
CDR3 protein: CASRNHRGGGYTF

D gene: -
clone size: -
J gene: TRBJ2-3
V gene: TRBV7-8
CDR3 DNA: TGTGCCAGCAGCCCAAGGCGGGGGCCCGGCCGGGATACGCAGTATTTT
CDR3 protein: CASSPRRGPGRDTQYF

D gene: -
clone size: -
J gene: TRBJ1-5
V gene: TRBV27
CDR3 DNA: TGTGCCAGCTCCTCTTTTCGGGGAGATCAGCCCCAGCATTTT
CDR3 protein: CASSSFRGDQPQHF

D gene: -
clone size: -
J gene: TRBJ1-2
V gene: TRBV6-5
CDR3 DNA: TGTGCCAGCAGTTACCCAACTGGGTCGGGCTATGGCTACACCTTC
CDR3 protein: CASSYPTGSGYGYTF

D gene: TRBD2
clone size: once
J gene: TRBJ2-7
V gene: TRBV5-1
CDR3 DNA: TGCGCCAGCAGCGGCAGGCTAGCGGGGGGCACGAACGAGCAGTACTTC
CDR3 protein: CASSGRLAGGTNEQYF

D gene: TRBD2
clone size: -
J gene: TRBJ2-7
V gene: TRBV2
CDR3 DNA: TGTGCCAGCAGTCAAACTAGCGGGGGGCGATGCGAGCAGTACTTC
CDR3 protein: CASSQTSGGRCEQYF

D gene: -
clone size: -
J gene: TRBJ2-7
V gene: TRBV7-2
CDR3 DNA: TGTGCCAGCAGCTCCAGTGACAGACGCTACGAGCAGTACTTC
CDR3 protein: CASSSSDRRYEQYF

D gene: TRBD1
clone size: once
J gene: TRBJ2-3
V gene: TRBV4-3
CDR3 DNA: TGCGCCAGCAGCCGGTGGGGACAGGGCACAGATACGCAGTATTTT
CDR3 protein: CASSRWGQGTDTQYF

D gene: -
clone size: -
J gene: TRBJ1-2
V gene: TRBV7-8
CDR3 DNA: TGTGCCAGCAGCCCCTCGGGGGGGAGGTTCCATGGCTACACCTTC
CDR3 protein: CASSPSGGRFHGYTF

D gene: -
clone size: once
J gene: TRBJ1-1
V gene: TRBV6-1
CDR3 DNA: TGTGCCAGCAGTGAGCAGCACCGGGAGAACACTGAAGCTTTCTTT
CDR3 protein: CASSEQHRENTEAFF

D gene: -
clone size: -
J gene: TRBJ2-3
V gene: TRBV27
CDR3 DNA: TGTGCCAGCAGTTTGACTAACGGAGGGGCTAGCACAGATACGCAGTATTTT
CDR3 protein: CASSLTNGGASTDTQYF

D gene: TRBD1
clone size: -
J gene: TRBJ1-4
V gene: TRBV11-2
CDR3 DNA: TGTGCCAGCAGCTTAAGCCAGGGGGGAACAACTAATGAAAAACTGTTTTTT
CDR3 protein: CASSLSQGGTTNEKLFF

D gene: -
clone size: -
J gene: TRBJ2-2
V gene: TRBV28
CDR3 DNA: TGTGCCAGCAGTCTCCCGGCCGGGGAGCTGTTTTTT
CDR3 protein: CASSLPAGELFF

D gene: -
clone size: -
J gene: TRBJ1-5
V gene: TRBV5-6
CDR3 DNA: TGTGCCAGCAGCCCGGGGGGGGGCACCAACCAGCCCCAGCATTTT
CDR3 protein: CASSPGGGTNQPQHF

D gene: TRBD1
clone size: few
J gene: TRBJ2-5
V gene: TRBV6-6
CDR3 DNA: TGTGCCAGCCGGACAGGGATTAGAGGAGAGACCCAGTACTTC
CDR3 protein: CASRTGIRGETQYF

D gene: -
clone size: -
J gene: TRBJ1-2
V gene: TRBV28
CDR3 DNA: TGTGCCAGCAGTCTCCTTGGGGGGGGAAACTATGGCTACACCTTC
CDR3 protein: CASSLLGGGNYGYTF

D gene: -
clone size: -
J gene: TRBJ2-5
V gene: TRBV10-2
CDR3 DNA: TGCGCCAGCAGTGAATTAGGCGGACAGCCGCTACAAGAGACCCAGTACTTC
CDR3 protein: CASSELGGQPLQETQYF

D gene: TRBD2
clone size: -
J gene: TRBJ2-1
V gene: TRBV19
CDR3 DNA: TGTGCCAGTATGTCTCCCCATAGCGGGGGGGCGGACAATGAGCAGTTCTTC
CDR3 protein: CASMSPHSGGADNEQFF

D gene: -
clone size: -
J gene: TRBJ1-2
V gene: TRBV7-2
CDR3 DNA: TGTGCCAGCAGCCCTACCCTTAACTATGGCTACACCTTC
CDR3 protein: CASSPTLNYGYTF

D gene: -
clone size: -
J gene: TRBJ2-7
V gene: TRBV20-1
CDR3 DNA: TGCAGTGCAAGGGGTCCTAACGAGCAGTACTTC
CDR3 protein: CSARGPNEQYF

D gene: -
clone size: -
J gene: TRBJ1-6
V gene: TRBV4-3
CDR3 DNA: TGCGCCAGCTCAGGGGTTCAGTCACCCCTCCACTTT
CDR3 protein: CASSGVQSPLHF